The entry that follows covers one T cell receptor (beta chain) sequence. Its antigen is currently unknown. The conserved phenylalanine or tryptophan is not found at the CDR3 terminus, so this likely reflects a read error. The V segment lost 5 bases and the J segment 6 bases; nucleotides outside the gene matches: 9. Germline assignment: CDR1 SGHTA and CDR2 FQGNSA. This CDR3 has 15 amino acids. These data are taken from a study of T-cell memory formation after mild COVID-19. The TCR alpha and TCR beta cDNA libraries, bearing sample barcodes and UMIs, were generated by 5'RACE using constant-segment primers. From the 5' RACE reads, TCRdb called clonotypes with MiXCR, one entry per CDR3 protein. The sample includes hundreds of thousands of distinct CDR3 sequences, roughly 22% of them seen just once. The study, taken as a whole, reports: CD8+ contracting clones occupied EMRA, while CD4+ ones occupied mainly CM and EM. Day 15 to 85 contracting clones showed balanced CD4/CD8; day 15 to 37 expanders favored CD4+.

The source material was PBMCs or a T cell subset sorted from them (not recorded which). The TCR was taken from an adult woman who had mild COVID-19 (a few samples of this study predate the infection). Cell type and time point are not known. The chain carries TRBV7-2 and TRBJ2-4; 8 bases map to TRBD2. CDR3 region: CASSPGRAGGNIQYL. The DNA of the CDR3 is TGTGCCAGCAGCCCTGGGCGGGCGGGGGGAAACATTCAGTACTTA.